Below, 30 T cell receptor beta chains from the same sample are listed, as sequenced in a study of blood T cell repertoires in COVID-19. The method was immunoSEQ multiplex PCR; TCRdb's version includes in-frame clones alone and lacks a portion of them. The sample lists roughly 120,000 clones, more than 70% occurring once. Material: peripheral blood. The receptors were gathered from a man aged 65 to 79 with acute or convalescent COVID-19.

The chain has TRBV3-1 (or the pseudogene TRBV3-2) and TRBJ1-3; no clear D gene. Trimming cost V 3 bases and J 0 bases, with 12 bases left between them. The CDR3 length is 16 residues. Per the germline V gene, CDR1 is LGHDT and CDR2 is YNNKEL (reference sequence). Here the CDR3 DNA reads TGTGCCAGCAGCCATCTATTGAGCAACTCTGGAAACACCATATATTTT. Translation gives CASSHLLSNSGNTIYF.

The CDR3: CASSSDRVPGQPQHF. DNA for the CDR3: TGTGCCAGCAGCTCTGACAGGGTCCCGGGTCAGCCCCAGCATTTT. This rearrangement joins TRBV6-6 to TRBJ1-5, with 7 positions matching TRBD1. CDR1 MNHNY and CDR2 SVGAGI come from the germline V gene (reference sequence). V was pared by 6 bases and J by 6 bases, with 11 bases of the junction left unmatched. CDR3 size: 15 residues.

This rearrangement joins TRBV7-2 to TRBJ2-1, with D possibly being TRBD1 (6 bases). V lost 4 bases, J lost 7 bases, and 20 bases lay in between. Germline CDR1 is SGHTA and CDR2 is FQGNSA. The CDR3 sequence is 16 residues long. The DNA for the CDR3 is TGTGCCAGCAGCTCCCCTCGGCAGGGGCTCTGGAATGAGCAGTTCTTC. Translating gives CASSSPRQGLWNEQFF.

This sequence joins TRBV6-5 and TRBJ1-2; tentatively, D is TRBD1 (6 bases). CDR1 and CDR2 (germline): MNHEY, SVGAGI. The V gene lost 8 bases and the J gene lost 10 bases, with 14 bases spanning the gap. The CDR3 has 11 amino acids. CDR3 coding DNA: TGTGCCAGCCAGAGGACAGAACTCTACACCTTC. Amino acids: CASQRTELYTF.

In DNA, the CDR3 is TGTGCCAGCAGCCAATCTCCGGGGAAAGCTTTCTTT. This encodes CASSQSPGKAFF. The rearrangement joins TRBV3-1 (or the pseudogene TRBV3-2) to TRBJ1-1, with D unresolved. This CDR3 has 12 residues. Germline V gene lookup returns CDR1 LGHDT and CDR2 YNNKEL (reference sequence). Between the trimmed V and J ends, which lost 2 bases and 9 bases, there was a span of 10 bases.

V usage is TRBV30 and J usage is TRBJ2-6, with D maybe TRBD2 (6 bases). V lost 0 bases to trimming and J lost 2 bases, with 8 bases between them. Germline V gives CDR1 GTSNPN, CDR2 SVGIG (reference sequence). The CDR3 loop spans 15 amino acids. The DNA for the CDR3 is TGTGCCTGGAGTGTACGGGGGACTGGGGCCAACGTCCTGACTTTC. It yields the protein CAWSVRGTGANVLTF.

V usage is TRBV9 and J usage is TRBJ2-5, with 11 bases that match TRBD2. There are 15 residues in the CDR3. In germline, CDR1 is SGDLS, CDR2 YYNGEE. The junction had 5 bases not matched to a gene; V was cut back by 2 bases and J by 5 bases. The CDR3 loop is CASSVSGGAGETQYF. CDR3 coding DNA: TGTGCCAGCAGCGTTAGCGGGGGGGCCGGGGAGACCCAGTACTTC.

The count of this clone is one. J is TRBJ2-5 and V is TRBV7-8; the D gene is possibly TRBD1 (5 bases). This CDR3 has 15 residues. Between the trimmed V and J ends, which lost 4 bases and 4 bases, there was a span of 16 bases. Per the germline V gene, CDR1 is SGHVS and CDR2 is FQNEAQ. This CDR3 reads CASSYLAGSVETQYF. The CDR3 DNA reads TGTGCCAGCAGCTACCTGGCAGGGTCGGTAGAGACCCAGTACTTC.

The chain links TRBV5-4 to TRBJ2-5; the D is unclear. Germline V gene sequence: CDR1 SGHNT, CDR2 YYREEE (reference sequence). Between the trimmed V and J ends, which lost 0 bases and 2 bases, there was a span of 5 bases. This CDR3 comprises 13 residues. CDR3 protein: CASSLARQETQYF. CDR3 sequence (DNA): TGTGCCAGCAGCTTGGCACGGCAAGAGACCCAGTACTTC.

This chain uses TRBV10-2 with TRBJ1-3; D not certain. The CDR3 extends over 12 amino acids. Germline V CDR1 and CDR2: WSHSY, SAAADI. V gave up 2 bases and J gave up 4 bases, with 3 bases separating them. CDR3 in amino acids: CASSEEGNTIYF. DNA for the CDR3: TGCGCCAGCAGTGAGGAGGGAAACACCATATATTTT.

The chain is built from TRBV29-1 and TRBJ1-2, with D uncertain. The CDR3 covers 12 residues. Germline assignment: CDR1 SQVTM and CDR2 ANQGSEA. CDR3 DNA sequence: TGCAGTGTGGCCGAGAGGAACTATGGCTACACCTTC. It encodes CSVAERNYGYTF.

The chain uses TRBV5-4 and TRBJ2-3, with D possibly being TRBD2 (6 bases). Trimming cost V 1 base and J 4 bases, with 19 bases left between them. Germline V gene sequence: CDR1 SGHNT, CDR2 YYREEE (reference sequence). This CDR3 region has 17 residues. The DNA of the CDR3 is TGTGCCAGCAGCTTGCCAATCGGGGGAGGTGCCGCAGATACGCAGTATTTT. Translating gives CASSLPIGGGAADTQYF.

The table lists this clone with a few counts. V gene TRBV7-8 combines with J gene TRBJ2-4, with 7 bases aligning to TRBD1. CDR3 length: 17 residues. Per germline, CDR1 SGHVS and CDR2 FQNEAQ. Losses at the gene ends were 7 bases for V and 3 bases for J; bases not matched to a gene: 15. The CDR3 nucleotides are TGTGCCAGCACCCCTGGCCGGCAGGGGGTCGTCAAAAACATTCAGTACTTC. This gives the protein CASTPGRQGVVKNIQYF.

V usage is TRBV10-3 and J usage is TRBJ2-2; D is possibly TRBD1 (5 bases). The germline CDR1 and CDR2 sequences are ENHRY and SYGVKD. The CDR3 runs to 16 residues. V was cut by 0 bases and J by 7 bases, with 15 bases left in between. For the CDR3, the DNA is TGTGCCATCAGTGAGTCTAGCAGGGCGGAAATCGGGGAGCTGTTTTTT. As protein: CAISESSRAEIGELFF.

The chain combines TRBV28 with TRBJ2-7, with D perhaps matching TRBD1 (6 bases). The CDR3 length is 15 residues. The germline gives CDR1 MDHEN, CDR2 SYDVKM. Trimming cost V 10 bases and J 5 bases, with 24 bases left between them. CDR3 coding DNA: TGTGCCACCGAAAACAGGGCCTGGTCTCTCAACGAGCAGTACTTC. Amino acids: CATENRAWSLNEQYF.

This sequence joins TRBV7-3 and TRBJ1-4, with a weak D call TRBD1 (6 bases). Deletions cut 1 base from V and 0 bases from J, with 12 bases between. The CDR3 spans 17 residues. Germline CDR1 reads SGHTA; CDR2 reads FQGTGA. The CDR3 loop is CASSLIWQGSTNEKLFF. CDR3 coding DNA: TGTGCCAGCAGCTTAATTTGGCAGGGGTCAACTAATGAAAAACTGTTTTTT.

For this clone: The same CDR3 arises from other DNA sequences in this sample as well. J is TRBJ2-1 and V is TRBV19, with D unclear. Germline CDR1 and CDR2: LNHDA and SQIVND (reference sequence). The CDR3 extends over 11 amino acids. Trimming removed 3 bases at V and 7 bases at J, with 4 bases between. The CDR3 is CASSILNEQFF. The CDR3 nucleotides are TGTGCCAGTAGTATTCTAAATGAGCAGTTCTTC.

The chain has TRBV18 and TRBJ1-2, with D unresolved. Germline CDR1 is KGHSH and CDR2 is LQKENI. The V and J ends lost 2 bases and 3 bases respectively, with 7 bases between them. The CDR3 runs 13 residues. The CDR3 spells CASSPGSDYGYTF. The CDR3 bases are TGTGCCAGCTCACCAGGGAGTGACTATGGCTACACCTTC.

In the case of this clone: A read error is possible here, since a much larger clone lies one base away. This chain's CDR3 is CASSLEQSTGELFF. Here the CDR3 DNA reads TGCGCCAGCAGCTTGGAACAGAGCACCGGGGAGCTGTTTTTT. The V and J genes are TRBV5-1 and TRBJ2-2; D is uncertain. Per the germline V gene, CDR1 is SGHRS and CDR2 is YFSETQ. CDR3 length: 14 amino acids. V lost 0 bases to trimming and J lost 4 bases, with 7 bases between them.

The J gene is TRBJ1-1, the V gene TRBV28; possible D gene TRBD1, 5 bases. The CDR3 is 16 residues long. Trimming cost V 2 bases and J 1 base, with 14 bases left between them. Germline-derived CDR1 and CDR2 are MDHEN and SYDVKM. CDR3 sequence reads: CASSLPTGVENTEAFF. Written as DNA, the CDR3 is TGTGCCAGCAGTTTACCTACAGGAGTAGAGAACACTGAAGCTTTCTTT.

The chain joins TRBV7-9 to TRBJ2-2; perhaps TRBD2 as D (6 bases). The germline CDR1 and CDR2 sequences are SEHNR and FQNEAQ (reference sequence). CDR3 length: 16 amino acids. Trimming shortened V by 3 bases and J by 8 bases, and 19 bases separated the two germline ends. The CDR3 DNA reads TGTGCCAGCAGCTTCGGCCTAGCGAGAGCGGCGGGGGAGCTGTTTTTT. Translating gives CASSFGLARAAGELFF.

This clone occurred once. V is TRBV2 and J is TRBJ2-3; D may be TRBD2 (6 bases). Germline V CDR1 and CDR2: SNHLY, FYNNEI. V was shortened by 8 bases and J by 4 bases, with 25 bases between the two germline ends. This CDR3 contains 17 residues. The CDR3 DNA reads TGTGCCAGCTCCGTCTCGGGGGTGGGGTTTGTGGCAGATACGCAGTATTTT. It yields the protein CASSVSGVGFVADTQYF.

The genes are TRBV19 and TRBJ1-2; 8 bases are a match to TRBD1. The V gene end was trimmed by 1 base and the J gene end by 5 bases; junction bases not matched to a gene: 3. Germline assignment: CDR1 LNHDA and CDR2 SQIVND (reference sequence). The length of the CDR3 is 14 residues. CDR3 sequence: CASSIGQGAYGYTF. CDR3 nucleotides: TGTGCCAGTAGTATAGGCCAGGGGGCGTATGGCTACACCTTC.

The chain uses TRBV5-1 and TRBJ2-2, with TRBD1 matching over 9 bases. The V gene end was trimmed by 5 bases and the J gene end by 6 bases; junction bases not matched to a gene: 5. This CDR3 is 14 amino acids long. CDR1 is SGHRS, CDR2 YFSETQ, per germline. DNA of the CDR3: TGCGCCAGCAGAGATACAGGGGGCCCCGGGGAGCTGTTTTTT. Its protein is CASRDTGGPGELFF.

This chain links TRBV6-5 with TRBJ1-1, with 7 bases aligning to TRBD1. CDR1 is MNHEY, CDR2 SVGAGI, per germline. Unmatched junction bases numbered 8, after V lost 0 bases and J lost 7 bases. This CDR3 comprises 15 residues. CDR3 sequence: CASSYSARGVSEAFF. CDR3 in DNA: TGTGCCAGCAGTTACTCGGCCAGGGGGGTGAGTGAAGCTTTCTTT.

The genes are TRBV29-1 and TRBJ1-1, with 8 bases that match TRBD1. Germline loops: CDR1 SQVTM, CDR2 ANQGSEA. This CDR3 spans 13 amino acids. V lost 6 bases, J lost 5 bases, and 8 bases stayed unmatched. CDR3 sequence (DNA): TGCAGCGTAGTTAACAGGGGGAGTACTGAAGCTTTCTTT. Translated: CSVVNRGSTEAFF.

The chain joins TRBV6-1 to TRBJ1-4; no reliable D call. This CDR3 comprises 14 residues. Per germline, CDR1 MNHNS and CDR2 SASEGT. V lost 1 base to trimming and J lost 8 bases, with 11 bases between them. CDR3 sequence (DNA): TGTGCCAGCAGTGAAGGGGCGGGGAGGGAAAAACTGTTTTTT. It specifies CASSEGAGREKLFF.

The chain joins TRBV3-1 (or the pseudogene TRBV3-2) to TRBJ1-6, with 8 bases matching TRBD1. The germline CDR1 and CDR2 sequences are LGHDT and YNNKEL (reference sequence). This CDR3 spans 14 amino acids. V was pared by 1 base and J by 7 bases, with 0 bases of the junction left unmatched. The CDR3 region has the DNA TGTGCCAGCAGCCAAGGACAGGGGAATTCACCCCTCCACTTT. Translated: CASSQGQGNSPLHF.

This clone turned up a few times. This chain joins TRBV6-5 and TRBJ2-1, with 10 bases aligning to TRBD1. The CDR3 length is 15 residues. The germline CDR1 and CDR2 sequences are MNHEY and SVGAGI. V lost 4 bases, J lost 10 bases, and 10 bases stayed unmatched. The CDR3 DNA is TGTGCCAGCAGTTTTTCTCCGGGACAGGGGAGGGAGCAGTTCTTC. This translates into CASSFSPGQGREQFF.

The chain uses TRBV7-3 and TRBJ2-7; TRBD1 matches 9 bases. The CDR3 contains 15 residues. The germline gives CDR1 SGHTA, CDR2 FQGTGA. V lost 5 bases to trimming and J lost 6 bases; unmatched junction nucleotides: 11. The CDR3 protein is CASSNPPGQGPEQYF. DNA of the CDR3: TGTGCCAGCAGCAACCCTCCGGGACAGGGTCCCGAGCAGTACTTC.